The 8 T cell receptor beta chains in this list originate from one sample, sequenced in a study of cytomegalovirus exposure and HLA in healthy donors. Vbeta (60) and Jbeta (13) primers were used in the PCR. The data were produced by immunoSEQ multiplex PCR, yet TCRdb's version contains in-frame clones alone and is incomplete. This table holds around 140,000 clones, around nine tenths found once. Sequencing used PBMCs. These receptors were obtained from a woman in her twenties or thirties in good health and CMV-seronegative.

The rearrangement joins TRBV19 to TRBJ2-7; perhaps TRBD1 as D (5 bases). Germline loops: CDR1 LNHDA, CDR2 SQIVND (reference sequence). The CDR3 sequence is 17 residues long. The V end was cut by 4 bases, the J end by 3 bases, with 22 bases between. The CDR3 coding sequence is TGTGCCAGTAGTAATCACCCCGGGTCAGGGAAGGGCTACGAGCAGTACTTC. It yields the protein CASSNHPGSGKGYEQYF.

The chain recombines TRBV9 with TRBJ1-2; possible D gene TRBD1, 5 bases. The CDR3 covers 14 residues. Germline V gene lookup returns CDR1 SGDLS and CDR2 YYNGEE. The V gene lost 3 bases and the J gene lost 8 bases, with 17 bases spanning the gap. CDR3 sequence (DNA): TGTGCCAGCAGCGGTATTGGGGGGGGACGGGGCTACACCTTC. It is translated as CASSGIGGGRGYTF.

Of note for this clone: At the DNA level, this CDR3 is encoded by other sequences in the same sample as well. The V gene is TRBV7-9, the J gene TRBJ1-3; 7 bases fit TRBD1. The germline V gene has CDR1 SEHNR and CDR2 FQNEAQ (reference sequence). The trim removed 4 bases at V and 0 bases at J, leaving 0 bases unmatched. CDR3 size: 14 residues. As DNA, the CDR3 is TGTGCCAGCAGCTCAGGGGGCTCTGGAAACACCATATATTTT. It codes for CASSSGGSGNTIYF.

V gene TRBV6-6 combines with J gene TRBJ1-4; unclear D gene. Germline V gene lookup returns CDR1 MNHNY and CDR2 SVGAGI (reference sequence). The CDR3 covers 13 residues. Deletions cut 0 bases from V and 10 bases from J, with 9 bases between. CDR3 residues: CASSYSGEGKLFF. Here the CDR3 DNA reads TGTGCCAGCAGTTACTCGGGAGAGGGAAAACTGTTTTTT.

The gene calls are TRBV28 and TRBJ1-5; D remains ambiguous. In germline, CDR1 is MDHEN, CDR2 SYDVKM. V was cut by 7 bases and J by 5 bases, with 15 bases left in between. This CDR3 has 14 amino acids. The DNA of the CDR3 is TGTGCCAGCACCGGGGAGGCCTACTATCAGCCCCAGCATTTT. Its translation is CASTGEAYYQPQHF.

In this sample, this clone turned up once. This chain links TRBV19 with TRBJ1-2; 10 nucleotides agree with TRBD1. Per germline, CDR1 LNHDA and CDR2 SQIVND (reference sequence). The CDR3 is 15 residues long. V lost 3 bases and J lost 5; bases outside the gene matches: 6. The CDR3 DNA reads TGTGCCAGTAGTATGGTGGGACAGGGGTATTATGGCTACACCTTC. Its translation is CASSMVGQGYYGYTF.

The CDR3 nucleotides read TGTGCCTGGAGTTGGGGTCTAGCGGGGCTCCAAGAGACCCAGTACTTC. It is translated as CAWSWGLAGLQETQYF. The chain carries TRBV30 and TRBJ2-5; 9 nucleotides match TRBD2. V lost 2 bases and J lost 1; bases outside the gene matches: 8. The CDR3 contains 16 residues. CDR1 and CDR2 from the germline V gene are GTSNPN and SVGIG (reference sequence). The full variable domain, rest sourced from reference TRBV30 and TRBJ2-5, is SQTIHQWPATLVQPVGSPLSLECTVEGTSNPNLYWYRQAAGRGLQLLFYSVGIGQISSEVPQNLSASRPQDRQFILSSKKLLLSDSGFYLCAWSWGLAGLQETQYFGPGTRLLVL.

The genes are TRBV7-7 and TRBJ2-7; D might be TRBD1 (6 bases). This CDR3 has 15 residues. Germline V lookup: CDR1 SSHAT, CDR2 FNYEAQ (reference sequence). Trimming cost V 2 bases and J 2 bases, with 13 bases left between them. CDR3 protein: CASSLSRQETYEQYF. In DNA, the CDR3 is TGTGCCAGCAGCTTATCCCGACAGGAGACCTACGAGCAGTACTTC. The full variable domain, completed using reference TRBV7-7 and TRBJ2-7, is GAGVSQSPRYKVTKRGQDVTLRCDPISSHATLYWYQQALGQGPEFLTYFNYEAQPDKSGLPSDRFSAERPEGSISTLTIQRTEQRDSAMYRCASSLSRQETYEQYFGPGTRLTVT.